This T cell receptor (beta chain) came from a study of cytomegalovirus exposure and HLA in healthy donors. Primers: 60 Vbeta forward and 13 Jbeta reverse. The authors' processing: An analysis that came later counted approximately 76 million unique TCR beta chains, approximately 10 million shared. Here immunoSEQ multiplex PCR was the method, and the copy in TCRdb shows in-frame clones only, minus some. From that table come the V and J calls and clone size; the DNA was used to work out D and trimming. The data contain approximately 160,000 clones, 65% to 85% of them singletons. Of note for this clone: Its antigen is unknown.

Germline V gene lookup returns CDR1 SGHVS and CDR2 FNYEAQ. The CDR3 totals 14 residues. After removal of 4 bases from V and 6 bases from J, the junction contained 2 bases not matched to a gene. Findings of the study overall: Later genetic work tied a missense DCLRE1C variant to beta-chain V and J trimming.

This sequence joins TRBV7-6 and TRBJ2-2; 10 nucleotides align to TRBD1. The receptor comes from a woman aged 40 to 55 in good health and CMV-seropositive. The sequenced sample was PBMCs. The CDR3 DNA reads as TGTGCCAGCAGCTGGGGACAGGGGTCCGGGGAGCTGTTTTTT. Translation gives CASSWGQGSGELFF.